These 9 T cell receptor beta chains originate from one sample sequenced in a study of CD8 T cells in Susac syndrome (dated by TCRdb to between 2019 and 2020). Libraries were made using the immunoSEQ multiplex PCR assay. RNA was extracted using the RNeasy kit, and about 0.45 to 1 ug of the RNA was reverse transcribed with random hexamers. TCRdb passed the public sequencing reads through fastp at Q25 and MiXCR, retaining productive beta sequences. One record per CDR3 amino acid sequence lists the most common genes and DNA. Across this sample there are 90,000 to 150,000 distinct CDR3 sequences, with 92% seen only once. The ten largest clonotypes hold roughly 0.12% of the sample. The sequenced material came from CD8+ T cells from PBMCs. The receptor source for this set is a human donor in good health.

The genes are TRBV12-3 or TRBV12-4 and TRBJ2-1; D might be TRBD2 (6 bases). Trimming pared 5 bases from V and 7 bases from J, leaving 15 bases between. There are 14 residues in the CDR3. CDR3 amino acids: CASSRLAGPNEQFF. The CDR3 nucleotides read TGTGCCAGCAGTCGTCTCGCGGGACCGAATGAGCAGTTCTTC.

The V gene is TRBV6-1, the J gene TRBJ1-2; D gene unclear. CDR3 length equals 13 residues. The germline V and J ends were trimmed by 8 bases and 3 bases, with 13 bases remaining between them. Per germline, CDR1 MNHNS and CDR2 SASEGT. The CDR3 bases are TGTGCCAGCCTCTACGGGGAGTACTATGGCTACACCTTC. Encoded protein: CASLYGEYYGYTF.

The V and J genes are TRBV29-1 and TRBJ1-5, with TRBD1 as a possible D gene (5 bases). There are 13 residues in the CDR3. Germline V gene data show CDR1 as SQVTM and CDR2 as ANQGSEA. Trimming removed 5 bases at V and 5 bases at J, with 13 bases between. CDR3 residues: CSVSLGVDQPQHF. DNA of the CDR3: TGCAGCGTTTCGCTGGGGGTTGATCAGCCCCAGCATTTT.

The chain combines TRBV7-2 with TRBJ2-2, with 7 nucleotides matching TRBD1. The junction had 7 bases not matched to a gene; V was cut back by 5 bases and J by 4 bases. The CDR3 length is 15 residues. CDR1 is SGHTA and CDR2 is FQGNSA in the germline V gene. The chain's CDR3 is CASSRDSVTTGELFF. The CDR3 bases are TGTGCCAGCAGCCGGGACAGCGTTACCACCGGGGAGCTGTTTTTT.

The DNA of the CDR3 is TGTGCCAGTAGCAGGGGACGGACTAACTATGGCTACACCTTC. This sequence encodes CASSRGRTNYGYTF. The chain combines TRBV19 with TRBJ1-2, with D possibly being TRBD1 (6 bases). Per the germline V gene, CDR1 is LNHDA and CDR2 is SQIVND (reference sequence). The CDR3 has 14 amino acids. V lost 6 bases and J lost 0, with 11 bases in between.

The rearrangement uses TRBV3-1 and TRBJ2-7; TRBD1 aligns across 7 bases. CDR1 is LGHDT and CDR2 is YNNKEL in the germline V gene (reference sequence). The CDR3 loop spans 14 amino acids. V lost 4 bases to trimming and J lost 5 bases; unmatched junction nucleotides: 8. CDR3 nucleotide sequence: TGTGCCAGCAGCCCGACAGGGATGATGCACGAGCAGTACTTC. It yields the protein CASSPTGMMHEQYF.

In nucleotides, the CDR3 is TGTGCCAGCAGCTTACGGGCCGGACAGGGCTACGAGCAGTACTTC. Translating it yields CASSLRAGQGYEQYF. The chain employs TRBV7-3 and TRBJ2-7; 8 nucleotides align to TRBD1. The CDR3 is made up of 15 amino acids. The V and J ends lost 2 bases and 3 bases, in that order; junction bases with no gene match: 6. In germline, CDR1 is SGHTA, CDR2 FQGTGA. Full variable domain (rest looked up from reference TRBV7-3 and TRBJ2-7): GAGVSQTPSNKVTEKGKYVELRCDPISGHTALYWYRQSLGQGPEFLIYFQGTGAADDSGLPNDRFFAVRPEGSVSTLKIQRTERGDSAVYLCASSLRAGQGYEQYFGPGTRLTVT.

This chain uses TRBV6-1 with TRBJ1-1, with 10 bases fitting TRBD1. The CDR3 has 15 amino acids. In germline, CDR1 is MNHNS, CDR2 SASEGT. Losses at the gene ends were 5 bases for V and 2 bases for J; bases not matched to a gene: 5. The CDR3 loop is CASSSRTGGNTEAFF. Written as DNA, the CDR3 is TGTGCCAGCAGTTCGCGGACAGGGGGAAACACTGAAGCTTTCTTT.

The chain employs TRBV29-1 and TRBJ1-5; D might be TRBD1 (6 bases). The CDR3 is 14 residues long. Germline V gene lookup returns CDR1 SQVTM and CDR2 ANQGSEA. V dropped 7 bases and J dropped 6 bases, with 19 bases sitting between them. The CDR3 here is CSARSGGQGQPQHF. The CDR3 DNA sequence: TGCAGCGCCAGATCCGGGGGGCAGGGTCAGCCCCAGCATTTT.